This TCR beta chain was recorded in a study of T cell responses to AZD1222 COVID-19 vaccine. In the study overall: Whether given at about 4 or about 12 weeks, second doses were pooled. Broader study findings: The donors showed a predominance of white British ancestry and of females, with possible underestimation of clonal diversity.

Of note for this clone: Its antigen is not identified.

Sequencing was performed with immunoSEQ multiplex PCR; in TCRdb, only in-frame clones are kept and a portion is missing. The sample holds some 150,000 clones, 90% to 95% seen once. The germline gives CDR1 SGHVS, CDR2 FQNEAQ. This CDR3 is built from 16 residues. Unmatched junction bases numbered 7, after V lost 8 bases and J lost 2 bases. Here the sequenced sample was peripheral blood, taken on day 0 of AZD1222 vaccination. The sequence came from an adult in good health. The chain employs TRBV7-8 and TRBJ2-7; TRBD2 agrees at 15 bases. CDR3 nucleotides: TGTGCCAGCCGAAGGACTAGCGGGGGGGACCCCTACGAGCAGTACTTC. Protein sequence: CASRRTSGGDPYEQYF.